This entry lists 2 T cell receptor beta chains sequenced from one sample in a study of CD4 T cells in relation to SARS-CoV-2 and coronaviruses (dated by TCRdb to about 2021). CD4+ T cells from unexposed donors were collected before the COVID-19 pandemic (2011-2018). Following 10 days of culture, the EasySep CD4+ T cell isolation kit was used to isolate CD4+ T cells. Library creation used the immunoSEQ multiplex PCR assay. In TCRdb, the immuneACCESS table is reduced to in-frame sequences with V and J assigned. These tables do not hold every clone; where another copy was compared, an unresolved V gene accounts for under half, and the others remain unexplained. The sample data list more than 15,000 clones, and over 70% of these were observed just once. About a fifth of the sample lies in the top ten. These receptors are not linked to any known antigen. The sequenced material came from CD4+ T cells from PBMCs, cultured in vitro. Receptors were obtained from a human donor in good health.

V is TRBV5-1 and J is TRBJ2-3, with a tentative D call TRBD2 (7 bases). The CDR3 length is 15 residues. CDR1 and CDR2 from the germline V gene are SGHRS and YFSETQ. Trimming left V 4 bases short and J 5 bases short, with 17 bases between. The CDR3 DNA reads as TGCGCCAGCAGCGTTCAAGGGGGGGTCGGAGATACGCAGTATTTT. As protein: CASSVQGGVGDTQYF.

This chain joins TRBV6-5 and TRBJ1-6; no clear D. With 0 bases removed from V and 10 bases from J, the gap between germline ends came to 13 bases. From germline, CDR1 is MNHEY and CDR2 SVGAGI. This CDR3 is built from 15 residues. DNA of the CDR3: TGTGCCAGCAGTTACTCCCACGGGAGTCGCTCACCCCTCCACTTT. This sequence encodes CASSYSHGSRSPLHF.